Sequencing of this T cell receptor (beta chain) was carried out in a study of monozygotic twins with inflammatory bowel disease. The germline V gene encodes CDR1 LGHDT and CDR2 YNNKEL (reference sequence). CDR3 size: 14 residues. From 3,500 to 4,000 ng of total RNA, each TCR library was prepared. TCRdb reprocessed the 5' RACE reads, keeping one entry per CDR3 protein, no DNA. This repertoire includes 140,000 to 150,000 distinct CDR3 sequences. The TCR comes from a human donor with ulcerative colitis or Crohn's disease, or a healthy co-twin of an affected twin (not recorded which). The rearrangement links TRBV3-1 to TRBJ2-3; without DNA, the TCRdb call of TRBD1 cannot be checked. The sequenced sample was blood. CDR3 protein: CASSPLWGADTQYF.